This TCR beta chain was identified during a study of Ad26.COV2.S vaccination and SARS-CoV-2 variants. Study-level background: Ad26.COV2.S given intramuscularly, once or twice 56 days apart.

Sequencing used immunoSEQ multiplex PCR; TCRdb keeps in-frame clones, though not all of them. The table shows hundreds of thousands of clones, with roughly 90% occurring only once. The CDR3 spans 13 residues. V lost 4 bases to trimming and J lost 4 bases, with 10 bases between them. Germline-derived CDR1 and CDR2 are LNHDA and SQIVND (reference sequence). Concerning this clone itself: Its target is not known.

This sample's treatment: 15 to 20 received Ad26.COV2.S at low or high dose, single or two shots; about 5 received placebo; per-sample allocation not given. Sampling took place 63 days after the first vaccine or placebo injection. Donation came from an adult in Boston who was aged 18-55 years. Study observations and caveats: Total T cell responses, in the TCR breadth and depth analyses, may have been underestimated.

Sequencing was performed on peripheral blood, taken in a trial of Ad26.COV2.S vaccine versus placebo. The TCR sequence derives from a person aged 18-60 years who received the Ad26.COV2.S COVID-19 vaccine or a placebo. This chain links TRBV19 with TRBJ2-5; D is perhaps TRBD2 (5 bases). CDR3 bases: TGTGCCAGTAGTAAGGGAGCAGCAGAGACCCAGTACTTC. Encoded protein: CASSKGAAETQYF.